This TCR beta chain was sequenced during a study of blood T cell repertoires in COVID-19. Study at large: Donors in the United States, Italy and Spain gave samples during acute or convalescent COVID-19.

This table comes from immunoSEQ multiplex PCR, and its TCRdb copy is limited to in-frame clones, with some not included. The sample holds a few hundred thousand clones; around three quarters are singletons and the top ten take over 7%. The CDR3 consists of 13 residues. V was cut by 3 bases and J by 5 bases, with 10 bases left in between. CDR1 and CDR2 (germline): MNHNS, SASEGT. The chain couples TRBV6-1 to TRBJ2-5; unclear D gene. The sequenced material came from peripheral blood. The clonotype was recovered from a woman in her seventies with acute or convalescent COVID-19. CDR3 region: CASSDHPRETQYF. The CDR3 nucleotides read TGTGCCAGCAGTGACCACCCGCGGGAGACCCAGTACTTC.